This is a list of T cell receptor beta chains from one sample in a study of blood T cells in healthy people across ages. Using its own MiXCR run on the 5' RACE reads, TCRdb lists one record per CDR3 protein. The sample holds 450,000 to 700,000 distinct CDR3 sequences, 25% to 30% seen once. Source material: blood. Receptors were obtained from a woman aged 70-85 years in good health. Each CDR3 is given with its conserved first and last residue. A D gene is named only where the DNA matches it firmly. The size of a clone is reported for some rows only, either as once, few or many, or as a class for expanded clones.

J,size,D,V,DNA,CDR3
TRBJ1-3,few,NA,TRBV7-2,TGTGCCAGCAGCTTAGGGCCCCCCCGGGCGCCCGGAAACACCATATATTTT,CASSLGPPRAPGNTIYF
TRBJ2-1,few,NA,TRBV4-2,TGTGCCAGCAGCCAAAAAGAGGGACGGCAGGGGGGCCCGCTTAACTCCTACAATGAGCAGTTCTTC,CASSQKEGRQGGPLNSYNEQFF
TRBJ2-5,few,NA,TRBV6-6,TGTGCCAGCATCCCCAGGGGAGGAAGCCAAGAGACCCAGTACTTC,CASIPRGGSQETQYF
TRBJ1-5,NA,TRBD1,TRBV4-2,TGTGCCAGCAGCCAAGATGTCACAGGGGGCGGTCAGCCCCAGCATTTT,CASSQDVTGGGQPQHF
TRBJ2-3,NA,TRBD2,TRBV12-3/TRBV12-4,TGTGCCAGCGGGTCCCGGGGGGGCGCGGGCACAGATACGCAGTATTTT,CASGSRGGAGTDTQYF
TRBJ2-5,many,NA,TRBV6-2/TRBV6-3,TGTGCCAGCAGTTACTCGGGCGGACAAGAGACCCAGTACTTC,CASSYSGGQETQYF
TRBJ1-1,NA,NA,TRBV6-2/TRBV6-3,TGTGCCAGCAGTAGCCTACGGACTGAAGCTTTCTTT,CASSSLRTEAFF
TRBJ1-6,NA,TRBD1,TRBV12-3/TRBV12-4,TGTGCCAGCAGTAAGGGACAGCATAATTCACCCCTTCACTTT,CASSKGQHNSPLHF
TRBJ2-1,few,TRBD2,TRBV3-1,TGTGCCAGCAGCCACCGACGACTAGCGGGGGGGCAAAATGAGCAGTTCTTC,CASSHRRLAGGQNEQFF
TRBJ2-1,few,NA,TRBV5-1,TGCGCCAGCAGCCCCGGGACTCTGAGCTCCTACAATGAGCAGTTCTTC,CASSPGTLSSYNEQFF
TRBJ2-2,NA,NA,TRBV20-1,TGCAGTGCTAGTAGTATGAACACCGGGGAGCTGTTTTTT,CSASSMNTGELFF
TRBJ2-7,NA,NA,TRBV29-1,TGCAGCGTTGGCATTACAGGGCCTTACGAGCAGTACTTC,CSVGITGPYEQYF
TRBJ1-2,few,NA,TRBV6-5,TGTGCCAGTCGCTTAGGGTCGAGCGGCTACACCTTC,CASRLGSSGYTF
TRBJ2-6,few,NA,TRBV25-1,TGTGCCAGCAGTGATGGGGGCTCTGGGGCCAACGTCCTGACTTTC,CASSDGGSGANVLTF
TRBJ2-5,few,NA,TRBV29-1,TGCAGCGGGGGGGAGAGGGAGACCCAGTACTTC,CSGGERETQYF
TRBJ1-5,few,TRBD1,TRBV7-9,TGTGCCAGCAGCTTAGGGGGGACAGATTATAGCAATCAGCCCCAGCATTTT,CASSLGGTDYSNQPQHF
TRBJ2-5,NA,NA,TRBV12-3/TRBV12-4,TGTGCCAGCAGTTTCCTAGGGACTCAAGAGACCCAGTACTTC,CASSFLGTQETQYF
TRBJ2-3,NA,NA,TRBV20-1,TGCAGTCAGGGACCTAGCACAGATACGCAGTATTTT,CSQGPSTDTQYF
TRBJ2-2,NA,NA,TRBV20-1,TGCAGTGCTGGTAGGACTACCGGGGAGCTGTTTTTT,CSAGRTTGELFF
TRBJ1-5,few,NA,TRBV7-2,TGTGCCAGCAGCCCCAACACAGACTATCAGCCCCAGCATTTT,CASSPNTDYQPQHF
TRBJ2-5,NA,TRBD2,TRBV9,TGTGCCAGCCAACGGGGACTAGCGGTACAAGAGACCCAGTACTTC,CASQRGLAVQETQYF
TRBJ1-3,NA,NA,TRBV11-1,TGTGCCAGCAGCATCGCTACTTCTGGAAACACCATATATTTT,CASSIATSGNTIYF
TRBJ1-2,few,TRBD1,TRBV4-1,TGCGCCAGCAGCCATCCGGACAGGGAGAACTATGGCTACACCTTC,CASSHPDRENYGYTF
TRBJ2-7,NA,NA,TRBV6-5,TGTGCCAGCCCAGGGGTGTGGGCCTACGAGCAGTACTTC,CASPGVWAYEQYF
TRBJ1-3,few,NA,TRBV18,TGTGCCAGCTCACCACCGGGCGCGTTGAGCTCTGGAAACACCATATATTTT,CASSPPGALSSGNTIYF